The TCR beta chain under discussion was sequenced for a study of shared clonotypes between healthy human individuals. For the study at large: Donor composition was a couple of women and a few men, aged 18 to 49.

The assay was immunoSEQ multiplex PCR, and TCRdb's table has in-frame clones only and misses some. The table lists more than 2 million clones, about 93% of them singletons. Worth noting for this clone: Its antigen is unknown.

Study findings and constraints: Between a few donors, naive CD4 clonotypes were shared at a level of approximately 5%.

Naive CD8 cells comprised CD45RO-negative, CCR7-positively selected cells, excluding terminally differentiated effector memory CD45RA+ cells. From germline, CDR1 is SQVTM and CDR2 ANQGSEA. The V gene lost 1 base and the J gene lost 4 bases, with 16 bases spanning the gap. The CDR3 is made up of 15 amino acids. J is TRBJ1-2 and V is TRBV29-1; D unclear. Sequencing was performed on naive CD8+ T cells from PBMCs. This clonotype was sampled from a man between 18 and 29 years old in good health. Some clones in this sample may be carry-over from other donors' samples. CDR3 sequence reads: CSVEAFFGLSYGYTF. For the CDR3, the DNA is TGCAGCGTTGAAGCCTTTTTTGGGCTTTCCTATGGCTACACCTTC.